This TCR beta chain is drawn from a study of cytomegalovirus exposure and HLA in healthy donors. This CDR3 has 11 amino acids. Trimming left V 6 bases short and J 2 bases short, with 4 bases between. CDR1 is MNHNS, CDR2 SASEGT, per germline. In the PCR, 60 Vbeta and 13 Jbeta primers were used. Method: immunoSEQ multiplex PCR; TCRdb's copy keeps in-frame clones and lacks some. The table has about 67,000 clones, approximately 92% seen once; the top ten hold over 10%. This clonotype was sampled from a woman younger than 45 in good health and CMV-seropositive. Sequenced input: PBMCs. The chain has TRBV6-1 and TRBJ1-2; D gene ambiguous. CDR3 in DNA: TGTGCCAGCAGCCAGAACTATGGCTACACCTTC. The encoded protein is CASSQNYGYTF.